This entry lists 2 T cell receptor beta chains sequenced from one sample in a study of cytomegalovirus exposure and HLA in healthy donors. Assay used: immunoSEQ multiplex PCR; TCRdb lists only in-frame clones, some missing. In the table there are tens of thousands of clones, roughly nine tenths of which are singletons. Sequencing input: PBMCs. These receptors all come from a man between 18 and 35 years old in good health and CMV-seronegative.

The V gene is TRBV29-1, the J gene TRBJ2-3; perhaps TRBD2 as D (6 bases). Germline V gene data show CDR1 as SQVTM and CDR2 as ANQGSEA. The CDR3 has 15 amino acids. Trimming left V 1 base short and J 4 bases short, with 15 bases between. Written as DNA, the CDR3 is TGCAGCGTTGAAGTGGGGCGGGGTGGGGCAGATACGCAGTATTTT. Translated: CSVEVGRGGADTQYF.

V gene TRBV7-2 combines with J gene TRBJ2-1; 7 positions match TRBD2. Germline V lookup: CDR1 SGHTA, CDR2 FQGNSA. The CDR3 runs 15 residues. V dropped 1 base and J dropped 2; count of bases not matched to a gene: 2. DNA for the CDR3: TGTGCCAGCAGCTTAGGGCGGGAGCCCTACAATGAGCAGTTCTTC. Its protein product is CASSLGREPYNEQFF.